A selection of T cell receptor beta chains follows, all from one sample in a study of blood T cell repertoires in COVID-19. Here immunoSEQ multiplex PCR was the method, and the copy in TCRdb shows in-frame clones only, minus some. The sample lists a few hundred thousand clones, 88% occurring once. The sample taken for sequencing was PBMCs or T cells enriched from blood (not recorded which). The receptor set was obtained from a woman under 30 who had recovered from COVID-19. CDR3s include the opening cysteine and the closing phenylalanine or tryptophan. D genes are given only for firm matches.

J gene	D gene	V gene	CDR3 protein	CDR3 DNA
TRBJ2-5	TRBD2	TRBV27	CASGAWGGGETQYF	TGTGCCAGCGGCGCGTGGGGGGGTGGAGAGACCCAGTACTTC
TRBJ1-2	TRBD1	TRBV6-2/TRBV6-3	CASSYWLKQGINYGYTF	TGTGCCAGCAGTTATTGGTTGAAACAGGGGATTAACTATGGCTACACCTTC
TRBJ1-1	.	TRBV30	CAWSEGGTAFF	TGTGCCTGGAGTGAGGGGGGGACGGCTTTCTTT
TRBJ1-2	.	TRBV24-1	CATQGLGDYGYTF	TGTGCCACCCAAGGTCTAGGGGACTACGGCTACACCTTC
TRBJ2-7	TRBD1	TRBV30	CAWWTGDHEQYF	TGTGCCTGGTGGACAGGGGACCACGAGCAGTACTTC
TRBJ1-5	TRBD1	TRBV27	CASSDAGGTNQPQHF	TGTGCCAGCAGCGACGCAGGGGGCACAAATCAGCCCCAGCATTTT
TRBJ1-1	.	TRBV12-3/TRBV12-4	CASSPRRNTEAFF	TGTGCCAGCAGCCCCAGAAGAAACACTGAAGCTTTCTTT
TRBJ1-4	.	TRBV27	CASSSGLEEKLFF	TGTGCCAGCAGTTCGGGGTTGGAAGAAAAACTGTTTTTT
TRBJ2-7	TRBD1	TRBV7-6	CASSVGGQGPHEQYF	TGTGCCAGCAGCGTAGGGGGACAGGGGCCCCACGAGCAGTACTTC
TRBJ2-5	TRBD1	TRBV5-4	CASSLLGTGLFLMQETQYF	TGTGCCAGCAGCTTGTTAGGGACAGGGCTTTTTTTGATGCAAGAGACCCAGTACTTC
TRBJ1-1	.	TRBV7-9	CASSVGLTGRNTEAFF	TGTGCCAGCAGCGTTGGCCTAACAGGGAGGAACACTGAAGCTTTCTTT